The entry below describes one T cell receptor beta chain. This clone was counted only a few times. The antigen it binds to is not known. The input lacks base qualities; no much larger clone sits a single base away. At one collaborating source in Seattle, patients were enrolled during active infection and were followed longitudinally through the course of disease. Each collaborating institution followed its own protocols to collect whole blood in K2EDTA tubes. For TCRbeta analysis, collaborators shipped samples in one of three forms: frozen whole blood, isolated PBMCs, or DNA extracted from either of those sample types. TCRbeta CDR3 regions were amplified from genomic DNA using the immunoSEQ Assay, a bias-controlled multiplex PCR. Per the source publication's procedure: The number of nucleated cells in each sample was estimated from the amplification of reference gene primers within the assay. To quantify the absolute abundance of each unique TCRbeta CDR3 rearrangement, sequence reads were collapsed and filtered. For each sample, productive Simpson clonality was calculated as the square root of Simpson's diversity index over productive rearrangements. Held by TCRdb, this immuneACCESS table contains in-frame sequences only and omits some clones. Under half of the omission traces to an unresolved V gene where checked; the cause of the rest is unknown. Clone size and V and J calls were adopted from that table, with D and trimming inferred from the DNA. For this sample there are around 260,000 clones; 80% to 95% appear just once. The ten largest clonotypes hold approximately 2.5% of the sample.

The sample comes from a study of blood T cell repertoires in COVID-19 (dated by TCRdb to 2020 to 2021). Turning to the overall study: Samples covering the acute and convalescent phases of COVID-19 were provided by collaborators in the United States, Italy and Spain. The prospective study material was composed of cDNA or gDNA derived from T cells, B-cell-depleted T cells, or PBMCs. The sample metadata nearly always contained a de-identified subject ID, COVID-19 status, age in years and sex. The repertoires were released in a freely available public database meant as a resource for research on the immune response to SARS-CoV-2. Where available, HLA class I and class II types were obtained from metadata supplied by the sample provider rather than from assay-based typing. The dataset comprised deeply sampled blood TCRbeta repertoires from subjects exposed to, actively infected with, or recovered from COVID-19. Samples came from the ongoing ImmuneRACE study (first 160 participants) plus 1,254 subjects from 6 global collaborators. What the study reported, not specific to this receptor: How much clinical and demographic metadata was included differed by source and by participant, and the metadata was provided uncurated.

Compared with germline, V lacks 3 bases and J lacks 0 bases; bases without a gene match: 0. The CDR3 runs 14 residues from the cysteine to the phenylalanine. The retained sequence is limited to the CDR3, 42 bases, with the frame set at the first base. CDR1 and CDR2 are drawn from the germline V gene: SQVTM, ANQGSEA. The receptor was isolated from a person aged 18-29 years with COVID-19, enrolled during active disease. Sequencing used peripheral blood. The chain joins TRBV29-1 to TRBJ2-1; 9 central nucleotides agree with TRBD2. In nucleotides, the sequence is TGCAGCGTTGATAGCGGGAGCTCCTACAATGAGCAGTTCTTC. Its amino acids are CSVDSGSSYNEQFF.